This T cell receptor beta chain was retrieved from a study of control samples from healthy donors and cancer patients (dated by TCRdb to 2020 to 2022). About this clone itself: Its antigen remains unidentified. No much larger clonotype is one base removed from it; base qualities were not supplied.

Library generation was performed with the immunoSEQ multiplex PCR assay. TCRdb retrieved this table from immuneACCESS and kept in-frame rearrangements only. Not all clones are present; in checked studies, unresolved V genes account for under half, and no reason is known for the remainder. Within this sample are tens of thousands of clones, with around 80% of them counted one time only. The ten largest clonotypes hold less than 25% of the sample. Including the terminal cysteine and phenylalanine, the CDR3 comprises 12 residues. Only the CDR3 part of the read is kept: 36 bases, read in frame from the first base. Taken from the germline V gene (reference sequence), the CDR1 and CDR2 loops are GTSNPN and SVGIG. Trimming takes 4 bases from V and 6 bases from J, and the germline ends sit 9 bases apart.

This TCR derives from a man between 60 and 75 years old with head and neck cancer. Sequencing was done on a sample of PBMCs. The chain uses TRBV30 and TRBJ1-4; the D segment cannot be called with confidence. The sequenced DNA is TGTGCCTGGAATCGGGAAGATGAAAAACTGTTTTTT. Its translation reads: CAWNREDEKLFF. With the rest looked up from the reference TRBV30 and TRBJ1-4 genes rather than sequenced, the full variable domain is SQTIHQWPATLVQPVGSPLSLECTVEGTSNPNLYWYRQAAGRGLQLLFYSVGIGQISSEVPQNLSASRPQDRQFILSSKKLLLSDSGFYLCAWNREDEKLFFGSGTQLSVL.